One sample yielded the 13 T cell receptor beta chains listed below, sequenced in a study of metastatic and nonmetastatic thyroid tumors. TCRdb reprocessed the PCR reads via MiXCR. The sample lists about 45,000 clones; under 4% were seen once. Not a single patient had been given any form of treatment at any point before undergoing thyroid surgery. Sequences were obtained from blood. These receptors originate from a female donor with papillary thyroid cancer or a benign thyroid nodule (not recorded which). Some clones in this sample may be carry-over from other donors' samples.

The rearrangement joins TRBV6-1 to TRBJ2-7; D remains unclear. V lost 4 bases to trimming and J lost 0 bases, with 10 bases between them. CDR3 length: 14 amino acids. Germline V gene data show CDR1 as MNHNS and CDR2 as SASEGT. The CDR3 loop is CASSVKGSSYEQYF. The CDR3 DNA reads TGTGCCAGCAGTGTCAAGGGAAGCTCCTACGAGCAGTACTTC.

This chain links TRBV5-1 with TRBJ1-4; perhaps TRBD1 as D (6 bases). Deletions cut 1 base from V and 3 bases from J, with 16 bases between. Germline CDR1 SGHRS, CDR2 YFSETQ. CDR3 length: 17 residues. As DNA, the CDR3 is TGCGCCAGCAGCTTGTTTTCAGTAGGACAGCCTAATGAAAAACTGTTTTTT. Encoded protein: CASSLFSVGQPNEKLFF. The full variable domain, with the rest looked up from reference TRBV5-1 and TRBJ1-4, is KAGVTQTPRYLIKTRGQQVTLSCSPISGHRSVSWYQQTPGQGLQFLFEYFSETQRNKGNFPGRFSGRQFSNSRSEMNVSTLELGDSALYLCASSLFSVGQPNEKLFFGSGTQLSVL.

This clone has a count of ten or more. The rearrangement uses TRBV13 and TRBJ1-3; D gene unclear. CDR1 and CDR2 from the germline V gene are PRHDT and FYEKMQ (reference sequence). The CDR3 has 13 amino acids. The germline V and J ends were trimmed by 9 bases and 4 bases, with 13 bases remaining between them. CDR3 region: CARFDRQGNTIYF. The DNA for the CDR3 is TGTGCCAGATTCGACCGCCAGGGAAACACCATATATTTT.

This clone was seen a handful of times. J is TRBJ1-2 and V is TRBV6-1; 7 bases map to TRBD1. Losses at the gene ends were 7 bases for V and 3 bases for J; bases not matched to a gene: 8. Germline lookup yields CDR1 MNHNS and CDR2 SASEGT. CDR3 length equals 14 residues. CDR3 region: CASKGARLYYGYTF. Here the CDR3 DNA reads TGTGCCAGCAAGGGGGCGCGGCTGTACTATGGCTACACCTTC.

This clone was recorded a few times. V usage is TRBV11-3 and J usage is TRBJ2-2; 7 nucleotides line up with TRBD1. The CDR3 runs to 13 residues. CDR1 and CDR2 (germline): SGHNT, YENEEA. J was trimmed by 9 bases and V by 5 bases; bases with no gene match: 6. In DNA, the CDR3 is TGTGCCAGCAGCCCCTGGACAGGCAGGGAGCTGTTTTTT. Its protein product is CASSPWTGRELFF.

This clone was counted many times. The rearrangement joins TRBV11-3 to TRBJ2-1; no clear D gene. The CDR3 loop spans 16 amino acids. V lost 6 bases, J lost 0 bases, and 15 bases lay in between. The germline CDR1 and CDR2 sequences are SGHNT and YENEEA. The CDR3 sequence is CASSSRAPGSYNEQFF. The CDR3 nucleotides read TGTGCCAGCAGTTCCCGGGCCCCCGGCTCCTACAATGAGCAGTTCTTC.

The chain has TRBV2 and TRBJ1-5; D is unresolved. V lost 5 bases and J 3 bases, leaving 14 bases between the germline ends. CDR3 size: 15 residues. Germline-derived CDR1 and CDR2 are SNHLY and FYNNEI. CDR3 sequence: CASSLMGLNNQPQHF. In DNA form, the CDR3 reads TGTGCCAGCAGTTTAATGGGTTTGAACAATCAGCCCCAGCATTTT.

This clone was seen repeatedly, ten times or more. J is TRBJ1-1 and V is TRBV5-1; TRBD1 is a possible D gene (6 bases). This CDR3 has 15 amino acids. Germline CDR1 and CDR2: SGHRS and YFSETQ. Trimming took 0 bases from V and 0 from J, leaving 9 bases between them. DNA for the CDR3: TGCGCCAGCAGCTTGGGGGGGGCGATGAACACTGAAGCTTTCTTT. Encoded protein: CASSLGGAMNTEAFF.

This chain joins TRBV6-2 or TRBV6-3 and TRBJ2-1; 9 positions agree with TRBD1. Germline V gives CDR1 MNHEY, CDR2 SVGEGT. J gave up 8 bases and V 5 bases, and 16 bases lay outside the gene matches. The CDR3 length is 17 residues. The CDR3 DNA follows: TGTGCCAGCAGTCGGATGGGAGTGGGACAGGGTTTCCATGAGCAGTTCTTC. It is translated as CASSRMGVGQGFHEQFF.

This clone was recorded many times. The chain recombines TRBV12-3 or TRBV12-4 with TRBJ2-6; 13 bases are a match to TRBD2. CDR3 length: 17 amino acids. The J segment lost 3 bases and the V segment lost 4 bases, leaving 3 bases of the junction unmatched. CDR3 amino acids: CASSSGLAGVGANVLTF. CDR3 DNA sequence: TGTGCCAGCAGTTCAGGACTAGCGGGAGTTGGGGCCAACGTCCTGACTTTC.

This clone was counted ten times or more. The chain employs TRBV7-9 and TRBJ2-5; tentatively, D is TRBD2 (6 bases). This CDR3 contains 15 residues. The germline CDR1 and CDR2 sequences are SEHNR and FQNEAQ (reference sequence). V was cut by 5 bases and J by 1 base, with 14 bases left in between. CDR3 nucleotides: TGTGCCAGCAGCCCCCTCGGAGGGGCCCAAGAGACCCAGTACTTC. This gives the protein CASSPLGGAQETQYF.

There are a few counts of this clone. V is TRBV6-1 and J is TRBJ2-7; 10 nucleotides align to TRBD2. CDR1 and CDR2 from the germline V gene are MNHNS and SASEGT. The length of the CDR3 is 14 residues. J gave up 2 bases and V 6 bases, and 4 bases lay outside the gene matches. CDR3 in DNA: TGTGCCAGCAGCGGGACTAGCGCCGCCTACGAGCAGTACTTC. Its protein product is CASSGTSAAYEQYF.

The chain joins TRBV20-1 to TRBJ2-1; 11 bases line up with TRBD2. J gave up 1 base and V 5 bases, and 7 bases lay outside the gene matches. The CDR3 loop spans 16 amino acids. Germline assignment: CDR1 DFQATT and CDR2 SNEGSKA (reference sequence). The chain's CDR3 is CSAEPGLAVSYNEQFF. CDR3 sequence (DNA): TGCAGTGCTGAGCCGGGACTAGCGGTGTCCTACAATGAGCAGTTCTTC.